This paragraph covers one T cell receptor beta chain sequence. No cognate antigen has been identified for it. No quality values exist for individual bases; no much larger clone is one base distant. The CDR3 covers 16 residues, taking in both the cysteine and the phenylalanine. Left in the record is the CDR3 DNA by itself, 48 bases read in frame from the first base. Ends trimmed: V by 4 bases, J by 4 bases; bases unmatched to a gene: 8. CDR1 and CDR2 are drawn from the germline V gene (reference sequence): DFQATT, SNEGSKA. This specimen comes from a study of CD8 T cells in ankylosing spondylitis (dated by TCRdb to 2015 to 2018). Study-wide context: T cell receptor beta repertoires were profiled in healthy donors and ankylosing spondylitis patients so that disease-linked TCR variants could be found. In total, the full study cohort was made up of some 110 healthy donors and some 26 ankylosing spondylitis patients. Samples of peripheral blood were taken, and for ankylosing spondylitis patients, synovial fluid was collected as well. General study outcomes and caveats: The disease-linked clones showed a CD8+ phenotype and occurred at relatively low frequencies in peripheral blood. Some motif variants were previously reported in synovial fluid and blood of reactive arthritis patients, suggesting common disease-initiation mechanisms. The disease-linked clones were reported as significantly enriched in matched synovial fluid samples from ankylosing spondylitis patients. Blood from ankylosing spondylitis patients appeared to be characterized by a TCR beta motif made up of fewer than ten highly homologous amino acid variants.

TCRdb shows the sequencer as Illumina HiSeq 2500. TCR beta libraries were prepared by quantitative 5'-RACE with molecular barcodes. Per the source publication's procedure: A new computational method based on a probabilistic model of VDJ rearrangement was used to identify disease-linked TCR variants. TCRdb's own reprocessing of the public reads used fastp at Q25 and MiXCR and kept productive beta chains. Each record represents a unique CDR3 protein, reported with the most common genes and DNA among its rows. These V and J calls rely on TCRdb rather than the paper's analysis. Across this sample there are about 800,000 distinct CDR3 sequences, with 10% to 15% seen only once. The top ten clones comprise less than 0.65% of the sample.

Sample: blood, either unsorted or a sorted T cell fraction (not recorded which). The clonotype comes from a male donor with ankylosing spondylitis. Here the chain combines TRBV20-1 and TRBJ2-1, and 12 junctional nucleotides match TRBD2. CDR3 reads: CSATHWTSGTYNEQFF. The nucleotide sequence reads as follows: TGCAGTGCTACCCACTGGACTAGCGGGACGTACAATGAGCAGTTCTTC.